These 32 T cell receptor beta chains came from one sample sequenced in a study of T cells in women clearing cervical HPV infection. This table comes from immunoSEQ multiplex PCR, and its TCRdb copy is limited to in-frame clones, with some not included. This repertoire includes roughly 47,000 clones. The specimen sequenced was blood buffy coat. All receptors come from a woman aged 18 to 75 with a cervical HPV16 infection that either progressed to CIN3+ or cleared (not recorded which).

About this clone: With the read ending 3 residues before the CDR3 end, the germline J gene is used to fill in that end. The chain joins TRBV28 to TRBJ1-1; D gene unclear. This CDR3 has 14 amino acids. The V and J ends lost 6 bases and 5 bases respectively, with 16 bases between them. Germline V CDR1 and CDR2: MDHEN, SYDVKM. The CDR3 DNA, read in part, is TGTGCCAGCAGCAAGATTCTACACGGGACTGAA. As protein: CASSKILHGTE. The full CDR3 is CASSKILHGTEAFF.

Comments on this clone: Coverage ceases 3 residues before the CDR3 finishes, and the germline J gene fills in the end. This chain links TRBV7-2 with TRBJ1-5; D might be TRBD1 (6 bases). Germline V CDR1 and CDR2: SGHTA, FQGNSA. The length of the CDR3 is 14 residues. Trimming stripped 1 base from V and 7 bases from J, with 11 bases between. CDR3 sequence reads: CASSLVHREQPQHF. Partial CDR3 DNA: TGTGCCAGCAGCTTAGTGCACAGGGAACAGCCC.

In regard to this clone: The read stops 3 residues short of the end of the CDR3; the missing end is completed from the germline J gene. The chain carries TRBV11-2 and TRBJ2-7, with D perhaps matching TRBD2 (6 bases). V lost 1 base and J lost 6, with 13 bases in between. CDR3 length: 14 amino acids. Germline V CDR1 and CDR2: SGHAT, FQNNGV. The chain's CDR3 is CASSLVRSGGEQYF. CDR3 DNA, as far as it was read: TGTGCCAGCAGCTTAGTACGTTCCGGGGGCGAG.

Note on this clone: Read data end 3 residues before the CDR3 end; the end is taken from the germline J gene. V gene TRBV7-3 combines with J gene TRBJ2-7; TRBD1 agrees at 9 bases. Germline CDR1 is SGHTA and CDR2 is FQGTGA. V dropped 0 bases and J dropped 2; count of bases not matched to a gene: 2. CDR3 size: 15 residues. This CDR3 is CASSLTGQGTYEQYF. Incomplete CDR3 DNA: TGTGCCAGCAGCTTAACGGGACAGGGAACCTACGAG. The full variable domain, its missing parts supplied by reference TRBV7-3 and TRBJ2-7, is GAGVSQTPSNKVTEKGKYVELRCDPISGHTALYWYRQSLGQGPEFLIYFQGTGAADDSGLPNDRFFAVRPEGSVSTLKIQRTERGDSAVYLCASSLTGQGTYEQYFGPGTRLTVT.

In regard to this clone: From the germline J gene comes the end of the CDR3, since the read stops 3 residues before it. The V gene is TRBV7-6, the J gene TRBJ1-2, with D uncertain. There are 17 residues in the CDR3. CDR1 is SGHVS, CDR2 FNYEAQ, per germline. CDR3 loop: CASSSSVGSGRWNDYTF. The sequenced CDR3 bases are TGTGCCAGCAGCTCCTCCGTGGGTAGCGGGAGATGGAATGAC.

Turning to this clone: The read terminates 3 residues before the CDR3 end, so the remaining end is supplied by the germline J gene. V is TRBV19 and J is TRBJ1-1, with 7 bases identical to TRBD1. Per germline, CDR1 LNHDA and CDR2 SQIVND (reference sequence). Trimming removed 4 bases from V and 3 bases from J; junction bases left unmatched: 11. CDR3 length equals 16 residues. The CDR3 sequence is CASSTDRDPRDTEAFF. The CDR3 DNA, read in part, is TGTGCCAGTAGTACCGACAGGGATCCCCGGGACACTGAA.

Details on this clone: The CDR3 goes on 3 residues after the read ends, and that part is filled in from the germline J gene. The chain carries TRBV11-3 and TRBJ2-7; tentative D call: TRBD1 (7 bases). The CDR3 length is 13 residues. Germline V gene data show CDR1 as SGHNT and CDR2 as YENEEA. V lost 5 bases and J 5 bases, leaving 13 bases between the germline ends. This chain's CDR3 is CASSGGGRDEQYF. CDR3 DNA, as far as it was read: TGTGCCAGCAGCGGAGGGGGCAGGGACGAG.

As regards this clone: The read ends 3 residues early relative to the CDR3; the germline J gene fills the gap. The chain employs TRBV20-1 and TRBJ2-2; D ambiguous. Trimming pared 4 bases from V and 1 base from J, leaving 13 bases between. The germline gives CDR1 DFQATT, CDR2 SNEGSKA (reference sequence). The CDR3 runs 15 residues. Incomplete CDR3 DNA: TGCAGTGCTAATCTTCCGGGTCGGAACACCGGGGAG. Translating it yields CSANLPGRNTGE. The whole CDR3 protein reads CSANLPGRNTGELFF.

As regards this clone: The CDR3 is cut off 3 residues early in the read; its end comes from the germline J gene. V is TRBV19 and J is TRBJ2-1; TRBD2 matches 8 bases. Germline CDR1 and CDR2: LNHDA and SQIVND (reference sequence). V was pared by 5 bases and J by 4 bases, with 7 bases of the junction left unmatched. The CDR3 covers 15 residues. The CDR3 DNA, read in part, is TGTGCCAGTAGTTCGGGACTAGATCTTTACAATGAG. Amino acid sequence: CASSSGLDLYNE. Given in full, the CDR3 is CASSSGLDLYNEQFF. Looking up the rest from reference TRBV19 and TRBJ2-1 gives the full variable domain: DGGITQSPKYLFRKEGQNVTLSCEQNLNHDAMYWYRQDPGQGLRLIYYSQIVNDFQKGDIAEGYSVSREKKESFPLTVTSAQKNPTAFYLCASSSGLDLYNEQFFGPGTRLTVL.

On this clone: The sequence runs out 3 residues before the end of the CDR3; the remainder is reconstructed from the germline J gene. This chain links TRBV19 with TRBJ2-1; D might be TRBD2 (6 bases). V was clipped by 3 bases and J by 4 bases, with 16 bases between them. This CDR3 contains 16 residues. Germline lookup yields CDR1 LNHDA and CDR2 SQIVND (reference sequence). CDR3 sequence reads: CASSMHSGERYNEQFF. The sequenced CDR3 bases are TGTGCCAGTAGTATGCATTCGGGGGAAAGGTACAATGAG.

CDR3 bases read: TGCGCCAGCAGCGGGGACAGGGGGCTTATCGGAGAGACC. Translating gives CASSGDRGLIGET. The entire CDR3 reads CASSGDRGLIGETQYF. The chain employs TRBV5-1 and TRBJ2-5, with 12 bases aligning to TRBD1. From the germline J gene comes the end of the CDR3, since the read stops 3 residues before it. CDR1 SGHRS and CDR2 YFSETQ come from the germline V gene. With V trimmed by 4 bases and J by 4 bases, 8 bases remained unmatched. The CDR3 loop spans 16 amino acids.

In regard to this clone: Sequencing ends 3 residues short of the CDR3 end; the germline J gene provides the rest. The V and J genes are TRBV7-3 and TRBJ2-2, with D maybe TRBD1 (6 bases). Trimming cost V 1 base and J 1 base, with 7 bases left between them. The CDR3 is 15 residues long. Germline-derived CDR1 and CDR2 are SGHTA and FQGTGA. CDR3: CASSLRGGNTGELFF. CDR3 bases read: TGTGCCAGCAGCTTAAGAGGGGGGAACACCGGGGAG.

As to this clone: The sequenced fragment ends 3 residues before the CDR3 boundary, so the rest is inferred from the germline J gene. V and J are TRBV19 and TRBJ2-2; TRBD1 agrees at 8 bases. The CDR3 loop spans 15 amino acids. CDR1 is LNHDA and CDR2 is SQIVND in the germline V gene (reference sequence). The part of the CDR3 DNA that was read is TGTGCCAGTAGCCGGACAGGGCCTTCCAATGAAAAG. This translates into CASSRTGPSNEK. The whole CDR3 sequence reads CASSRTGPSNEKLFF.

Concerning this clone itself: At one end the junction does not follow the germline gene, possibly because of a read error. Read sequence stops 3 residues before the CDR3 end, and the germline J gene provides the missing end. Other DNA sequences in the same sample also yield this CDR3. The chain joins TRBV7-2 to TRBJ1-6; TRBD1 agrees at 7 bases. CDR3 length equals 16 residues. Germline CDR1 SGHTA, CDR2 FQGNSA. Incomplete CDR3 DNA: TGTGCCAGCAGCTTAGCTGGGGGACAGAATAATTCGCCC. Translated: CASSLAGGQNNSP. The full CDR3 protein is CASSLAGGQNNSPLHF.

Comments on this clone: The read is 3 residues too short to cover the CDR3 end, so that end is filled in from the germline J gene. The rearrangement joins TRBV11-3 to TRBJ2-3, with D perhaps TRBD2 (5 bases). This CDR3 spans 12 amino acids. CDR1 and CDR2 (germline): SGHNT, YENEEA. The V and J ends lost 1 base and 6 bases respectively, with 5 bases between them. Partial CDR3 DNA: TGTGCCAGCAGCTTAGGAGGGGATACG. As protein: CASSLGGDT. The CDR3 in its entirety is CASSLGGDTQYF.

On this clone itself: The read ends 3 residues shy of where the CDR3 ends; the end is completed using the germline J gene. The chain links TRBV20-1 to TRBJ2-3; 9 bases are a match to TRBD1. V was pared by 3 bases and J by 4 bases, with 5 bases of the junction left unmatched. The V gene's germline CDR1 is DFQATT and CDR2 SNEGSKA (reference sequence). This CDR3 has 14 amino acids. The sequenced CDR3 bases are TGCAGTGCTAGCCGGGACAGGGTAGCAGATACG. This codes for CSASRDRVADT. The CDR3 reads in full as CSASRDRVADTQYF.

With regard to this clone: The read stops 3 residues short of the end of the CDR3; the missing end is completed from the germline J gene. The J gene is TRBJ2-7, the V gene TRBV19; 10 bases match TRBD1. V shed 6 bases and J 0 bases; nucleotides not matched to a gene: 14. CDR1 and CDR2 (germline): LNHDA, SQIVND (reference sequence). The CDR3 contains 18 residues. The CDR3 sequence: CASSSIGTGDTISYEQYF. CDR3 DNA (partial): TGTGCCAGTAGCTCCATCGGGACAGGGGACACTATCTCCTACGAG.

Comment on this clone: The read halts 3 residues ahead of the CDR3 end, with the missing end drawn from the germline J gene. This rearrangement joins TRBV11-3 to TRBJ2-1; no clear D gene. Germline V gene sequence: CDR1 SGHNT, CDR2 YENEEA. The CDR3 contains 15 residues. V lost 2 bases, J lost 2 bases, and 10 bases lay in between. CDR3 region: CASSLLANTYNEQFF. The part of the CDR3 DNA that was read is TGTGCCAGCAGCTTATTAGCTAACACCTACAATGAG.

Remarks on this clone: Read data end 3 residues before the CDR3 end; the end is taken from the germline J gene. This rearrangement joins TRBV7-9 to TRBJ1-4; a weak D match, TRBD1 (6 bases). The V gene's germline CDR1 is SEHNR and CDR2 FQNEAQ (reference sequence). The V gene lost 2 bases and the J gene lost 4 bases, with 8 bases spanning the gap. The CDR3 has 14 residues. The CDR3 region is CASSLRGNNEKLFF. Incomplete CDR3 DNA: TGTGCCAGCAGCTTAAGGGGGAATAATGAAAAA.

On this clone: The sequenced fragment ends 3 residues before the CDR3 boundary, so the rest is inferred from the germline J gene. The chain is built from TRBV20-1 and TRBJ1-5; D is possibly TRBD1 (6 bases). The CDR3 contains 16 residues. V was trimmed by 0 bases and J by 1 base, leaving 13 bases between them. The germline CDR1 and CDR2 sequences are DFQATT and SNEGSKA (reference sequence). The CDR3 DNA, read in part, is TGCAGTGCTAGAGAAGGGGGGGCCGTGAGCAATCAGCCC. Translating it yields CSAREGGAVSNQP. In full, the CDR3 is CSAREGGAVSNQPQHF.

On this clone: The sequence runs out 3 residues before the end of the CDR3; the remainder is reconstructed from the germline J gene. The chain combines TRBV5-4 with TRBJ2-2, with 10 bases identical to TRBD1. There are 16 residues in the CDR3. Per germline, CDR1 SGHNT and CDR2 YYREEE (reference sequence). The J segment lost 4 bases and the V segment lost 3 bases, leaving 6 bases of the junction unmatched. The sequenced CDR3 bases are TGTGCCAGCAGCTACGGACAGGGGGTAATCACCGGGGAG. It translates to CASSYGQGVITGE. The full CDR3 protein is CASSYGQGVITGELFF.

With respect to this clone: From the germline J gene comes the end of the CDR3, since the read stops 3 residues before it. The V and J genes are TRBV2 and TRBJ1-4; 7 positions match TRBD1. Germline V gene data show CDR1 as SNHLY and CDR2 as FYNNEI. The CDR3 has 16 amino acids. CDR3 DNA (partial): TGTGCCAATCCCCGGGACAGTCTCTCTGGGGCCAACGTA. Its protein product is CANPRDSLSGANV. The CDR3 reads in full as CANPRDSLSGANVLFF.

With respect to this clone: The read ends 3 residues shy of where the CDR3 ends; the end is completed using the germline J gene. The chain employs TRBV30 and TRBJ1-2; D is uncertain. The ends were cut back, 3 bases at V and 2 bases at J, with 10 bases in the middle. The CDR3 contains 13 residues. Germline V gene sequence: CDR1 GTSNPN, CDR2 SVGIG (reference sequence). CDR3 DNA (partial): TGTGCCTGGAGCAGGCTAGCCAACTATGGC. Its protein product is CAWSRLANYG. The entire CDR3 is CAWSRLANYGYTF.

Details on this clone: With the read ending 3 residues before the CDR3 end, the germline J gene is used to fill in that end. The chain couples TRBV19 to TRBJ1-2, with D possibly matching TRBD1 (6 bases). Germline CDR1 and CDR2: LNHDA and SQIVND (reference sequence). The CDR3 spans 14 residues. The V end lost 9 bases, the J end lost 4 bases, and 18 bases lay between the germline ends. CDR3 protein: CASTSLGRGYGYTF. The sequenced part of the CDR3 DNA is TGTGCCAGCACCAGTTTAGGCAGGGGCTATGGC.

As regards this clone: The read finishes 3 residues shy of the CDR3 end, and the germline J gene is used to complete it. The chain recombines TRBV2 with TRBJ1-2; 8 nucleotides match TRBD1. V was pared by 5 bases and J by 0 bases, with 2 bases of the junction left unmatched. Looked up from germline, CDR1 is SNHLY and CDR2 is FYNNEI. CDR3 length equals 14 residues. CDR3 bases read: TGTGCCAGCAGTAGACAGGGGCCTAACTATGGC. It specifies CASSRQGPNYG. The whole CDR3 protein is CASSRQGPNYGYTF.

Notes on this clone: The read is 3 residues too short to cover the CDR3 end, so that end is filled in from the germline J gene. J is TRBJ2-7 and V is TRBV5-1, with 9 bases matching TRBD1. The junction had 5 bases not matched to a gene; V was cut back by 4 bases and J by 0 bases. From germline, CDR1 is SGHRS and CDR2 YFSETQ. The CDR3 runs 15 residues. Partial CDR3 DNA: TGCGCCAGCAGCACCGGGACAGGGATCTCCTACGAG. It codes for CASSTGTGISYE. The CDR3, in full, reads CASSTGTGISYEQYF. Variable domain in full (rest from reference TRBV5-1 and TRBJ2-7): KAGVTQTPRYLIKTRGQQVTLSCSPISGHRSVSWYQQTPGQGLQFLFEYFSETQRNKGNFPGRFSGRQFSNSRSEMNVSTLELGDSALYLCASSTGTGISYEQYFGPGTRLTVT.

With regard to this clone: The CDR3 extends 3 residues past the end of the read, so its final part is completed from the germline J gene. This sequence joins TRBV7-9 and TRBJ1-4; 7 bases map to TRBD1. CDR1 is SEHNR and CDR2 is FQNEAQ in the germline V gene (reference sequence). J lost 6 bases, V lost 5 bases, and 6 bases had no gene match. The CDR3 spans 14 residues. The covered CDR3 bases are TGTGCCAGCAGCCCCGGACAGGCGGATGAAAAA. Amino acid sequence: CASSPGQADEK. Given in full, the CDR3 is CASSPGQADEKLFF.

Worth noting for this clone: The read stops 3 residues short of the end of the CDR3; the missing end is completed from the germline J gene. V gene TRBV20-1 combines with J gene TRBJ2-1, with D possibly matching TRBD1 (5 bases). The length of the CDR3 is 12 residues. Trimming shortened V by 6 bases and J by 8 bases, and 14 bases separated the two germline ends. CDR1 and CDR2 from the germline V gene are DFQATT and SNEGSKA (reference sequence). The sequenced CDR3 bases are TGCAGTGCCGCGACAGCTTGGGATGAG. Its protein product is CSAATAWDE. The full CDR3 is CSAATAWDEQFF.

A word on this clone: The read is 3 residues too short to cover the CDR3 end, so that end is filled in from the germline J gene. The gene calls are TRBV5-1 and TRBJ2-5; the match to TRBD2 covers 14 bases. CDR1 is SGHRS, CDR2 YFSETQ, per germline. The CDR3 covers 16 residues. Trimming cost V 4 bases and J 1 base; bases outside gene matches: 3. The sequenced part of the CDR3 DNA is TGCGCCAGCAGCCCCGGACTAGCGGGGGGCCAAGAGACC. Translating it yields CASSPGLAGGQET. The complete CDR3 reads CASSPGLAGGQETQYF.

Points on this clone: The read ends 3 residues before the CDR3 terminus; that terminus is restored from the germline J gene. V and J are TRBV29-1 and TRBJ1-1; D may be TRBD1 (5 bases). The V end lost 4 bases, the J end lost 5 bases, and 8 bases lay between the germline ends. Germline V gene sequence: CDR1 SQVTM, CDR2 ANQGSEA. This CDR3 has 11 amino acids. CDR3 DNA, as far as it was read: TGCAGCGTTGCGAAGGGGACTGAA. It is translated as CSVAKGTE. The complete CDR3 reads CSVAKGTEAFF.

Concerning this clone: Coverage ceases 3 residues before the CDR3 finishes, and the germline J gene fills in the end. V and J are TRBV14 and TRBJ2-7; D possibly corresponds to TRBD1 (6 bases). The CDR3 is made up of 20 amino acids. Germline V gives CDR1 SGHDN, CDR2 FVKESK. V dropped 1 base and J dropped 0 bases, with 25 bases sitting between them. CDR3 DNA (partial): TGTGCCAGCAGCCAAGGAGTTGGACAAGGGGGTTGGCTAAGCTCCTACGAG. Translated: CASSQGVGQGGWLSSYE. The full CDR3 protein is CASSQGVGQGGWLSSYEQYF.

About this clone itself: Read coverage stops 3 residues before the CDR3 terminus; the germline J gene supplies the remainder. The chain uses TRBV30 and TRBJ1-1, with TRBD1 identical over 12 bases. Per germline, CDR1 GTSNPN and CDR2 SVGIG (reference sequence). This CDR3 is 16 amino acids long. The sequenced CDR3 bases are TGTGCCTGGAGTGCCTTATCCGGGACAGGGGGCGCCGAA. Amino acid sequence: CAWSALSGTGGAE. Given in full, the CDR3 is CAWSALSGTGGAEAFF. Variable domain in full (rest from reference TRBV30 and TRBJ1-1): SQTIHQWPATLVQPVGSPLSLECTVEGTSNPNLYWYRQAAGRGLQLLFYSVGIGQISSEVPQNLSASRPQDRQFILSSKKLLLSDSGFYLCAWSALSGTGGAEAFFGQGTRLTVV.